A single sample gave rise to the 16 T cell receptor beta chains below, sequenced in a study of CD8 T cells in Susac syndrome. Random hexamers were used to reverse transcribe an amount of about 0.45 to 1 ug RNA. TCRdb re-called the immunoSEQ multiplex PCR reads with MiXCR, one entry per CDR3 protein. The sample holds about 160,000 distinct CDR3 sequences, around 93% seen once. Source material: CD4+ T cells from PBMCs. These receptors were obtained from a human donor in good health.

The V gene is TRBV18, the J gene TRBJ1-2, with TRBD1 as a possible D gene (5 bases). CDR1 and CDR2 (germline): KGHSH, LQKENI. The CDR3 covers 12 residues. V was trimmed by 6 bases and J by 11 bases, leaving 16 bases between them. The CDR3 protein is CASSPPGRPYTF. The DNA for the CDR3 is TGTGCCAGCTCTCCTCCGGGACGGCCTTACACCTTC.

As for this clonotype: The junction differs from germline at one of its ends, possibly a read error. The rearrangement uses TRBV6-5 and TRBJ1-3; tentative D call: TRBD1 (6 bases). Germline V gene data show CDR1 as MNHEY and CDR2 as SVGAGI. This CDR3 region has 15 residues. The CDR3 sequence: CASSYRGSSENTIYF. In nucleotides, the CDR3 is TGTGCCAGCAGTTACAGGGGGTCGTCTGAAAACACCATATATTTT.

This chain links TRBV20-1 with TRBJ2-5, with TRBD2 identical over 7 bases. The CDR3 extends over 15 amino acids. The V gene end was trimmed by 0 bases and the J gene end by 6 bases; junction bases not matched to a gene: 10. Germline assignment: CDR1 DFQATT and CDR2 SNEGSKA (reference sequence). For the CDR3, the DNA is TGCAGTGCTAGAGATCCCCCGACTAGCTTGAAGACCCAGTACTTC. Translated, it gives CSARDPPTSLKTQYF.

The chain is built from TRBV11-2 and TRBJ2-7; D is unclear. Germline values: CDR1 SGHAT, CDR2 FQNNGV. Trimming left V 5 bases short and J 3 bases short, with 8 bases between. CDR3 length: 12 amino acids. The CDR3 DNA follows: TGTGCCAGCAGCCGTAGGGTCTACGAGCAGTACTTC. It encodes CASSRRVYEQYF.

The rearrangement links TRBV10-1 to TRBJ2-7, with D uncertain. CDR1 and CDR2 (germline): WNHNN, SYGVQD (reference sequence). Trimming took off 3 bases at V and 13 bases at J, with 19 bases between the two ends. The CDR3 totals 13 residues. The CDR3 protein is CASSDPGTGSPYF. CDR3 DNA sequence: TGCGCCAGCAGTGACCCCGGCACGGGCTCGCCTTACTTC.

The chain links TRBV5-1 to TRBJ1-2; D may be TRBD1 (5 bases). The ends were cut back, 5 bases at V and 0 bases at J, with 11 bases in the middle. Per germline, CDR1 SGHRS and CDR2 YFSETQ. The CDR3 has 14 amino acids. CDR3: CASSGGSANYGYTF. The CDR3, as DNA: TGCGCCAGCAGTGGGGGGTCAGCTAACTATGGCTACACCTTC. Complete variable domain (other parts from reference TRBV5-1 and TRBJ1-2): KAGVTQTPRYLIKTRGQQVTLSCSPISGHRSVSWYQQTPGQGLQFLFEYFSETQRNKGNFPGRFSGRQFSNSRSEMNVSTLELGDSALYLCASSGGSANYGYTFGSGTRLTVV.

This clonotype appeared once. The rearrangement uses TRBV20-1 and TRBJ1-2, with D unresolved. The CDR3 length is 10 residues. Between the trimmed V and J ends, which lost 2 bases and 8 bases, there was a span of 6 bases. Germline V gene sequence: CDR1 DFQATT, CDR2 SNEGSKA (reference sequence). In DNA form, the CDR3 reads TGCAGTGCTAGAAGTAAAGGCTACACCTTC. Its protein product is CSARSKGYTF.

The chain joins TRBV2 to TRBJ1-5, with no clear D. The CDR3 is 14 residues long. Germline-derived CDR1 and CDR2 are SNHLY and FYNNEI. Trimming removed 2 bases from V and 2 bases from J, with 7 bases in between. CDR3 loop: CASSEISGNQPQHF. In DNA form, the CDR3 reads TGTGCCAGCAGTGAAATTTCTGGCAATCAGCCCCAGCATTTT.

V usage is TRBV7-2 and J usage is TRBJ1-2, with D possibly matching TRBD1 (5 bases). This CDR3 comprises 13 residues. Germline V gene lookup returns CDR1 SGHTA and CDR2 FQGNSA. Trimming took 5 bases from V and 6 from J, leaving 13 bases between them. CDR3 loop: CASSDTRDHGYTF. In nucleotides, the CDR3 is TGTGCCAGCAGCGATACTAGGGACCATGGCTACACCTTC. Filled out from reference TRBV7-2 and TRBJ1-2, the complete variable domain reads GAGVSQSPSNKVTEKGKDVELRCDPISGHTALYWYRQSLGQGLEFLIYFQGNSAPDKSGLPSDRFSAERTGGSVSTLTIQRTQQEDSAVYLCASSDTRDHGYTFGSGTRLTVV.

V and J are TRBV12-3 or TRBV12-4 and TRBJ2-1; D is possibly TRBD1 (6 bases). This CDR3 spans 15 amino acids. V dropped 6 bases and J dropped 4 bases, with 16 bases sitting between them. The CDR3 DNA follows: TGTGCCAGCAGCCTAACAGGGACGGGATACAATGAGCAGTTCTTC. It codes for CASSLTGTGYNEQFF.

The genes are TRBV20-1 and TRBJ1-5; a weak D match, TRBD1 (5 bases). Trimming shortened V by 6 bases and J by 0 bases, and 21 bases separated the two germline ends. CDR3 length: 17 amino acids. The germline V gene encodes CDR1 DFQATT and CDR2 SNEGSKA (reference sequence). In DNA, the CDR3 is TGCAGTGCCCCGGCCGGTTGGGGGACCCTTAGCAATCAGCCCCAGCATTTT. Encoded protein: CSAPAGWGTLSNQPQHF.

V usage is TRBV2 and J usage is TRBJ2-1; possibly TRBD2 for D (5 bases). CDR3 length: 12 residues. The V end was cut by 6 bases, the J end by 9 bases, with 12 bases between. The germline gives CDR1 SNHLY, CDR2 FYNNEI. As DNA, the CDR3 is TGTGCCAGCAGCCCTGGACGGGGTGAGCAGTTCTTC. Encoded protein: CASSPGRGEQFF. Using reference TRBV2 and TRBJ2-1 for the parts outside the CDR3, the full variable domain is EPEVTQTPSHQVTQMGQEVILRCVPISNHLYFYWYRQILGQKVEFLVSFYNNEISEKSEIFDDQFSVERPDGSNFTLKIRSTKLEDSAMYFCASSPGRGEQFFGPGTRLTVL.

The gene calls are TRBV20-1 and TRBJ2-2, with TRBD1 identical over 8 bases. The CDR3 sequence is 14 residues long. Germline lookup yields CDR1 DFQATT and CDR2 SNEGSKA (reference sequence). V lost 6 bases, J lost 1 base, and 4 bases stayed unmatched. CDR3 sequence reads: CSARTGLNTGELFF. Here the CDR3 DNA reads TGCAGTGCAAGGACAGGGCTGAACACCGGGGAGCTGTTTTTT.

The CDR3 reads CASSPDSLNTEAFF. CDR3 DNA: TGTGCCAGCTCACCTGACAGCTTGAACACTGAAGCTTTCTTT. This chain connects TRBV18 to TRBJ1-1, with D possibly TRBD1 on 5 matching bases. The length of the CDR3 is 14 residues. CDR1 and CDR2 from the germline V gene are KGHSH and LQKENI. The V and J ends lost 3 bases and 0 bases respectively, with 8 bases between them.

This sequence joins TRBV4-1 and TRBJ2-2; D not resolved. Deletions cut 6 bases from V and 6 bases from J, with 14 bases between. Germline V lookup: CDR1 MGHRA, CDR2 YSYEKL. The CDR3 is 14 residues long. The CDR3 sequence is CASRHDLRPGELFF. The CDR3 DNA is TGCGCCAGCAGACACGACCTCAGGCCCGGGGAGCTGTTTTTT.

The V call is TRBV12-3 or TRBV12-4, the J call TRBJ1-4; a weak D match, TRBD1 (5 bases). With 3 bases removed from V and 2 bases from J, the gap between germline ends came to 7 bases. The CDR3 extends over 14 amino acids. The CDR3 sequence: CASSFGTTNEKLFF. The CDR3 DNA sequence: TGTGCCAGCAGTTTCGGGACGACTAATGAAAAACTGTTTTTT.